The rows below give T cell receptor beta chains drawn from one sample of a study of shared clonotypes between healthy human individuals. Profiling relied on immunoSEQ multiplex PCR, and the TCRdb table lists in-frame clones only, not all of them. Among some 2,000,000 clones, approximately 96% were seen once, and the ten largest hold approximately 0.13%. The sequenced material came from naive CD4+ T cells sorted from blood. The receptors come from a man aged 18 to 29 in good health. The CDR3 runs from the conserved cysteine through the conserved F or W. The D gene is left open where the match is weak. The size of a clone is reported for some rows only, either as once, few or many, or as a class for expanded clones.

TGTGCCAGCAGTGCTGGTAGCGGGGGGGCCGGGAACATTCAGTACTTC CASSAGSGGAGNIQYF TRBD2 TRBV6-1 . TRBJ2-4
TGTGCCAGCAGTCCAACCGGGACAAGGTACGAGCAGTACTTC CASSPTGTRYEQYF . TRBV28 . TRBJ2-7
TGTGCCAGCTCACCAAGCACGACAGGGGGCGATGGCTACACCTTC CASSPSTTGGDGYTF TRBD1 TRBV18 . TRBJ1-2
TGTGCCATCAGACCCGGGACAGGGGAGTTCCGAGGCACTGAAGCTTTCTTT CAIRPGTGEFRGTEAFF TRBD1 TRBV10-3 . TRBJ1-1
TGTGCCAGCAGTGAAGCGAAGGGGCGCGGCACAGATACGCAGTATTTT CASSEAKGRGTDTQYF . TRBV6-1 . TRBJ2-3
TGTGCCAGTAGTATAACTCCCGGCTGGGAGTACGAGCAGTACTTC CASSITPGWEYEQYF . TRBV19 . TRBJ2-7
TGTGCCTGGAGTGTATGGGACAGGAGCGATGAGCAGTTCTTC CAWSVWDRSDEQFF TRBD1 TRBV30 . TRBJ2-1
TGTGCCAGCAGCTTAGCGCCGTCCTCCTACGAGCAGTACTTC CASSLAPSSYEQYF . TRBV7-6 . TRBJ2-7
TGTGCCAGCAGCTACGGGCTTGGGCGCACCTACGAGCAGTACTTC CASSYGLGRTYEQYF . TRBV6-6 . TRBJ2-7
TGTGCCAGCAGTGAAGGTCGCGGGGAGCTGTTTTTT CASSEGRGELFF . TRBV6-1 . TRBJ2-2
TGTGCCAGCAGTTACTCAGCCAGAACCTACGAGCAGTACTTC CASSYSARTYEQYF . TRBV6-6 . TRBJ2-7
TGCAGTAGTAGCGACACAGATACGCAGTATTTT CSSSDTDTQYF . TRBV20-1 . TRBJ2-3
TGTGCCAGCAGCGTAGCAGGGACAGCGATTAATGAAAAACTGTTTTTT CASSVAGTAINEKLFF TRBD1 TRBV9 . TRBJ1-4
TGTGCCAGCAACGAACAGGGTTTGGGAACAGATACGCAGTATTTT CASNEQGLGTDTQYF . TRBV5-6 . TRBJ2-3
TGTGCCAGTAGTACTGAAGGGGGCCGGGACAATCAGCCCCAGCATTTT CASSTEGGRDNQPQHF TRBD1 TRBV19 . TRBJ1-5
TGCGCCAGCAGCCAAGACGGGGCCAACACAGATACGCAGTATTTT CASSQDGANTDTQYF . TRBV5-1 . TRBJ2-3
TGTGCCAGCAGTGGTCGTGGGACGAACACCGGGGAGCTGTTTTTT CASSGRGTNTGELFF . TRBV7-9 . TRBJ2-2
TGTGCCAGCAGCTTGGGGGCACGGACCTACGAGCAGTACTTC CASSLGARTYEQYF . TRBV13 . TRBJ2-7
TGTGCCACGAAGCCGGGCCGTGATTCACCCCTCCACTTT CATKPGRDSPLHF . TRBV6-5 . TRBJ1-6
TGTGCCAGCTCACCAGTGCGTGGGTACCAAGAGACCCAGTACTTC CASSPVRGYQETQYF . TRBV18 . TRBJ2-5
TGTGCCATCAGTGAGGGAAACAACAATGAGCAGTTCTTC CAISEGNNNEQFF . TRBV10-3 . TRBJ2-1
TGTGCCAGCAGCTCCAGGGATACCGGGGCCAACGTCCTGACTTTC CASSSRDTGANVLTF . TRBV7-2 . TRBJ2-6
TGCGCCAGCAGCCCTCGGACTAGCGGGAGGAAGGGTGCCACCTACGAGCAGTACTTC CASSPRTSGRKGATYEQYF TRBD2 TRBV5-1 . TRBJ2-7
TGCGCCAGCAGCCAGGGACAGGGGGCCGGACAGCCCCAGCATTTT CASSQGQGAGQPQHF TRBD1 TRBV5-1 few TRBJ1-5
TGTGCCAGCAGTGGAGGACAGGATCGGCTCACCTTC CASSGGQDRLTF TRBD1 TRBV2 . TRBJ1-2
TGTGCCTGGAGCTTTGGAAGGGCAAAAGATTCACCCCTCCACTTT CAWSFGRAKDSPLHF . TRBV30 . TRBJ1-6
TGTGCCAGCAGTTTCAAGTGGAACTATGGCTACACCTTC CASSFKWNYGYTF . TRBV6-5 . TRBJ1-2
TGTGCCAGCAGTTACAGGGGGCTGGCTAGAAGGGACAATGAGCAGTTCTTC CASSYRGLARRDNEQFF TRBD1 TRBV28 . TRBJ2-1
TGTGCCAGCAGTAAAACATTCCGGGACAGGGGGAACAATGAGCAGTTCTTC CASSKTFRDRGNNEQFF TRBD1 TRBV28 . TRBJ2-1
TGTGCCAGCAGTGAGCCGGGACTTACTACGGCAGATACGCAGTATTTT CASSEPGLTTADTQYF . TRBV2 . TRBJ2-3
TGCAGCGTTGAGAGGGTGGGAGTCGGCACAGATACGCAGTATTTT CSVERVGVGTDTQYF . TRBV29-1 . TRBJ2-3
TGTGCCTGGAGCATAGTAGGCACTGAAGCTTTCTTT CAWSIVGTEAFF . TRBV30 . TRBJ1-1
TGTGCCACCAAACCGGGTCAGGGGAGTCCGGGCACTGAAGCTTTCTTT CATKPGQGSPGTEAFF . TRBV7-9 . TRBJ1-1
TGTGCCAGCGGCCCGGGCGGGACAGCTGCGGCCGGGGAGCTGTTTTTT CASGPGGTAAAGELFF . TRBV7-9 . TRBJ2-2
TGTGCCAGCAGTGATGTGGCGGGGATAACGGGGGTTGTCTACGAGCAGTACTTC CASSDVAGITGVVYEQYF . TRBV2 . TRBJ2-7
TGTGCCAGCAGTGGAGCGGCCTCTTATTACTACGAGCAGTACTTC CASSGAASYYYEQYF . TRBV12-1 . TRBJ2-7
TGTGCCAGCAGCCAAGATTGGCAGGTCCGGGTAGATACGCAGTATTTT CASSQDWQVRVDTQYF . TRBV4-2 once TRBJ2-3
TGTGCCAGCTCCCGGGGTTTGAACACTGAAGCTTTCTTT CASSRGLNTEAFF . TRBV18 . TRBJ1-1
TGTGCCAGCAGCTTACAGATGAACACTGAAGCTTTCTTT CASSLQMNTEAFF . TRBV5-8 . TRBJ1-1
TGTGCCAGCTCACCCCTCTCAGGATCCACAACTAATGAAAAACTGTTTTTT CASSPLSGSTTNEKLFF . TRBV18 . TRBJ1-4
TGTGCCAGCAGTGAAAGTTCTAGTGGGGGCTACACCTTC CASSESSSGGYTF . TRBV2 . TRBJ1-2
TGTGCCAGCAGCCTTAGTAGTAATAATGAAAAACTGTTTTTT CASSLSSNNEKLFF . TRBV11-2 . TRBJ1-4
TGCGCCAGCAGCTTCCGGGAGATTAACACCGGGGAGCTGTTTTTT CASSFREINTGELFF . TRBV5-1 . TRBJ2-2